The count of the clone carrying this T cell receptor beta chain is one. Its matching antigen is unknown. Lymphocytes (intraepithelial and lamina propria) were released by processing the graft tissue. The sample originates from a study of graft-versus-host responses after intestinal transplantation. CDR3 length: 13 amino acids. Looked up from germline, CDR1 is SQVTM and CDR2 is ANQGSEA. V trimming: 2 bases; J trimming: 4 bases; junction bases outside the gene matches: 5. Findings of the study overall: Where graft-donor T cell macrochimerism was present, patients had high graft-versus-host to host-versus-graft clonal ratios in allografts. Circulating GvH clone levels at their peak were associated with HvG declines (early post-transplant).

The repertoire was sequenced with immunoSEQ multiplex PCR; TCRdb's copy has only in-frame clones and lacks some. The data contain about 15,000 clones, 79% of them singletons. V usage is TRBV29-1 and J usage is TRBJ2-7; 7 nucleotides match TRBD2. The starting material was ileum tissue, obtained approximately 480 days after intestinal transplant. The source is a human patient who received an intestinal transplant, so some T cells may come from the graft donor. The chain's CDR3 is CSVELGTIYEQYF. The DNA for the CDR3 is TGCAGCGTTGAACTCGGGACTATATACGAGCAGTACTTC.